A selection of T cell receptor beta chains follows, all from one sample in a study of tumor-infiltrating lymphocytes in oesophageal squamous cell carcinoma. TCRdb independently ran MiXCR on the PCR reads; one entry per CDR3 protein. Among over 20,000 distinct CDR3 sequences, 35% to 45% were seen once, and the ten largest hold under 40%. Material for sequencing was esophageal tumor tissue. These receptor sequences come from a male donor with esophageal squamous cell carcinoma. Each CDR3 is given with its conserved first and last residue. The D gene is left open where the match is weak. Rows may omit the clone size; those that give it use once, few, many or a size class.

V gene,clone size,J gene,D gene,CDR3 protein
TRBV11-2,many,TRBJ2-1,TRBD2,CASSFGTSPNEQFF
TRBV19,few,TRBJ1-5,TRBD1,CASSQPGQGMGFGNQPQHF
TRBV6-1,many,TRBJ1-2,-,CASSGQGGLGYTF
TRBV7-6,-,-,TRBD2,CASSPLAGGRGAKNIQYF
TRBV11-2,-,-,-,CASSLEVGFYEQYF
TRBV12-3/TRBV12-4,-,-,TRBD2,CASNLAGPGAETQYF
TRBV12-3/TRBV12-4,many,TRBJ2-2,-,CASRVGAEHSPELFF
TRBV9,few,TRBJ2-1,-,CASSVDRNSYNEQFF
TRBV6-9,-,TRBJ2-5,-,CASSTGGRRGTETQYF
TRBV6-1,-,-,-,CASSEPRPNEQYF
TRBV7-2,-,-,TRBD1,CASSLVGGGQGRSSYEQYF